What follows are 9 T cell receptor beta chains derived from one specimen sequenced in a study of T cell repertoires in cytomegalovirus infection. TCRdb used MiXCR to reprocess the reads, holding one entry per CDR3 protein. The data hold roughly 640,000 distinct CDR3 sequences, with less than 25% observed a single time. Sequencing was done on a sample of CD8+ T cells from PBMCs. The source is a human donor in good health (CMV status not recorded). Some clones in this sample may be carry-over from other donors' samples.

The chain is built from TRBV27 and TRBJ1-6; D is possibly TRBD1 (5 bases). CDR1 is MNHEY and CDR2 is SMNVEV in the germline V gene (reference sequence). Trimming pared 5 bases from V and 8 bases from J, leaving 10 bases between. The CDR3 has 13 amino acids. The CDR3 DNA follows: TGTGCCAGCAGTATCTCACAGGATTCACCCCTCCACTTT. Its protein is CASSISQDSPLHF.

CDR3 coding DNA: TGTGCCAGCAGCCCCGGGGTCCTCAATGAGCAGTTCTTC. Its translation is CASSPGVLNEQFF. The genes are TRBV14 and TRBJ2-1; tentatively, D is TRBD2 (5 bases). This CDR3 has 13 amino acids. Germline CDR1 is SGHDN and CDR2 is FVKESK. The germline V and J ends were trimmed by 4 bases and 6 bases, with 10 bases remaining between them.

This clonotype was seen at least ten times. The chain is built from TRBV14 and TRBJ1-1; no clear D gene. Germline CDR1 is SGHDN and CDR2 is FVKESK. This CDR3 region has 13 residues. Trimming shortened V by 2 bases and J by 5 bases, and 9 bases separated the two germline ends. CDR3 amino acids: CASSQRRPTEAFF. The CDR3 DNA sequence: TGTGCCAGCAGCCAACGCCGGCCGACTGAAGCTTTCTTT. Filled out from reference TRBV14 and TRBJ1-1, the complete variable domain reads EAGVTQFPSHSVIEKGQTVTLRCDPISGHDNLYWYRRVMGKEIKFLLHFVKESKQDESGMPNNRFLAERTGGTYSTLKVQPAELEDSGVYFCASSQRRPTEAFFGQGTRLTVV.

This clonotype was counted only a few times. V and J are TRBV14 and TRBJ2-7, with 9 bases identical to TRBD1. Germline trimming cut 2 bases from V and 9 bases from J; bases unmatched to any gene: 8. CDR1 SGHDN and CDR2 FVKESK come from the germline V gene. The CDR3 extends over 14 amino acids. The DNA for the CDR3 is TGTGCCAGCAGCCAAACCGGGACAGGGACGGGGCAGTACTTC. This translates into CASSQTGTGTGQYF.

This clonotype was observed a few times. V and J are TRBV6-2 or TRBV6-3 and TRBJ1-5, with D tentatively TRBD1 (5 bases). CDR3 length: 20 amino acids. The germline V and J ends were trimmed by 2 bases and 3 bases, with 26 bases remaining between them. In germline, CDR1 is MNHEY, CDR2 SVGEGT. Here the CDR3 DNA reads TGTGCCAGCAGTTACCGGCGAGGGGATGGGGTTAATCCCCTCAATCAGCCCCAGCATTTT. This encodes CASSYRRGDGVNPLNQPQHF.

This clonotype has a handful of counts. The chain recombines TRBV5-5 with TRBJ2-3; no definite D call. CDR1 is SGHKS and CDR2 is YYEKEE in the germline V gene (reference sequence). The CDR3 covers 14 residues. Between the trimmed V and J ends, which lost 2 bases and 4 bases, there was a span of 11 bases. The CDR3 spells CASSFGTAPDTQYF. The CDR3 nucleotides read TGTGCCAGCAGCTTCGGTACAGCCCCAGATACGCAGTATTTT.

This clonotype was seen a handful of times. The rearrangement uses TRBV2 and TRBJ1-1; 8 nucleotides align to TRBD1. V shed 5 bases and J 1 base; nucleotides not matched to a gene: 3. The CDR3 runs 14 residues. From germline, CDR1 is SNHLY and CDR2 FYNNEI. DNA of the CDR3: TGTGCCAGCAGTACCGGGACAGGGAACACTGAAGCTTTCTTT. Its protein product is CASSTGTGNTEAFF.

The sample holds many counts of this clonotype. The chain recombines TRBV5-1 with TRBJ1-6; D is undetermined. Trimming cost V 4 bases and J 6 bases, with 14 bases left between them. CDR3 length: 15 amino acids. Germline CDR1 reads SGHRS; CDR2 reads YFSETQ. The CDR3 bases are TGCGCCAGCAGCCCGGTACCTATCGGTAATTCACCCCTCCACTTT. This encodes CASSPVPIGNSPLHF.

This chain connects TRBV28 to TRBJ2-5, with TRBD2 as a possible D gene (5 bases). CDR3 size: 15 residues. The germline gives CDR1 MDHEN, CDR2 SYDVKM. Trimming shortened V by 3 bases and J by 4 bases, and 15 bases separated the two germline ends. The CDR3 protein is CASSLGSTSRETQYF. DNA for the CDR3: TGTGCCAGCAGTTTGGGGAGCACTTCAAGAGAGACCCAGTACTTC.